What follows are 7 T cell receptor beta chains derived from one specimen sequenced in a study of technical replicates of blood from a handful of donors. Clones were sequenced by immunoSEQ multiplex PCR, and TCRdb holds only the in-frame ones, with some missing. The top ten clones hold 4% to 5% of a sample with 55,000 to 70,000 clones, over 85% of them seen once. Specimen: PBMCs. The receptors originated from a human donor in good health. Some clones in this sample may be carry-over from other donors' samples.

The chain couples TRBV11-1 to TRBJ1-6; D gene unclear. V was pared by 6 bases and J by 10 bases, with 13 bases between. This CDR3 region has 13 residues. CDR1 is SGHAT and CDR2 is FQDESV in the germline V gene (reference sequence). CDR3 bases: TGTGCCAGCAGTCGGTCGACCGGGTCACCCCTCCACTTT. Translating gives CASSRSTGSPLHF.

The chain uses TRBV7-9 and TRBJ2-7, with 7 nucleotides matching TRBD1. The CDR3 contains 13 residues. Trimming cost V 0 bases and J 6 bases; bases outside gene matches: 2. Looked up from germline, CDR1 is SEHNR and CDR2 is FQNEAQ (reference sequence). CDR3 DNA sequence: TGTGCCAGCAGCTTAGCCTCAGGGGGCGAGCAGTACTTC. As protein: CASSLASGGEQYF. The variable domain in full, completed from reference TRBV7-9 and TRBJ2-7, reads DTGVSQNPRHKITKRGQNVTFRCDPISEHNRLYWYRQTLGQGPEFLTYFQNEAQLEKSRLLSDRFSAERPKGSFSTLEIQRTEQGDSAMYLCASSLASGGEQYFGPGTRLTVT.

This clone was seen once. This sequence joins TRBV15 and TRBJ1-2; D is unresolved. The germline V gene encodes CDR1 LNHNV and CDR2 YYDKDF (reference sequence). The CDR3 length is 14 residues. V shed 0 bases and J shed 6 bases, with 11 bases lying between them. The CDR3 DNA is TGTGCCACCAGCAGAGATTCACAGTCCCATGGCTACACCTTC. Amino acid sequence: CATSRDSQSHGYTF.

The chain recombines TRBV6-1 with TRBJ2-1; TRBD2 matches 9 bases. The CDR3 sequence is 15 residues long. In germline, CDR1 is MNHNS, CDR2 SASEGT. V trimming: 2 bases; J trimming: 4 bases; junction bases outside the gene matches: 3. The CDR3 is CASSEMAGGYNEQFF. CDR3 sequence (DNA): TGTGCCAGCAGTGAAATGGCGGGAGGGTACAATGAGCAGTTCTTC.

The chain is built from TRBV4-3 and TRBJ1-2; D not resolved. Trimming removed 0 bases at V and 4 bases at J, with 9 bases between. CDR3 length: 14 residues. Germline CDR1 LGHNA, CDR2 YSLEER. CDR3 coding DNA: TGCGCCAGCAGCCAAGATGGGCGGGGCTATGGCTACACCTTC. It encodes CASSQDGRGYGYTF.

This clone was picked up one time. The genes are TRBV7-2 and TRBJ2-3; perhaps TRBD2 as D (5 bases). The length of the CDR3 is 15 residues. The V gene lost 2 bases and the J gene lost 4 bases, with 13 bases spanning the gap. The V gene's germline CDR1 is SGHTA and CDR2 FQGNSA. CDR3 region: CASSLLAQKADTQYF. CDR3 DNA: TGTGCCAGCAGCTTACTAGCTCAAAAGGCAGATACGCAGTATTTT. Together with reference TRBV7-2 and TRBJ2-3, the CDR3 gives the full variable domain: GAGVSQSPSNKVTEKGKDVELRCDPISGHTALYWYRQSLGQGLEFLIYFQGNSAPDKSGLPSDRFSAERTGGSVSTLTIQRTQQEDSAVYLCASSLLAQKADTQYFGPGTRLTVL.

This chain joins TRBV9 and TRBJ2-1, with D possibly being TRBD1 (6 bases). The CDR3 loop spans 13 amino acids. V dropped 4 bases and J dropped 3 bases, with 8 bases sitting between them. Germline lookup yields CDR1 SGDLS and CDR2 YYNGEE. The CDR3 region has the DNA TGTGCCAGCAGCCTGGACAGCTACAATGAGCAGTTCTTC. Translated, it gives CASSLDSYNEQFF. The full variable domain, its missing parts supplied by reference TRBV9 and TRBJ2-1, is DSGVTQTPKHLITATGQRVTLRCSPRSGDLSVYWYQQSLDQGLQFLIQYYNGEERAKGNILERFSAQQFPDLHSELNLSSLELGDSALYFCASSLDSYNEQFFGPGTRLTVL.